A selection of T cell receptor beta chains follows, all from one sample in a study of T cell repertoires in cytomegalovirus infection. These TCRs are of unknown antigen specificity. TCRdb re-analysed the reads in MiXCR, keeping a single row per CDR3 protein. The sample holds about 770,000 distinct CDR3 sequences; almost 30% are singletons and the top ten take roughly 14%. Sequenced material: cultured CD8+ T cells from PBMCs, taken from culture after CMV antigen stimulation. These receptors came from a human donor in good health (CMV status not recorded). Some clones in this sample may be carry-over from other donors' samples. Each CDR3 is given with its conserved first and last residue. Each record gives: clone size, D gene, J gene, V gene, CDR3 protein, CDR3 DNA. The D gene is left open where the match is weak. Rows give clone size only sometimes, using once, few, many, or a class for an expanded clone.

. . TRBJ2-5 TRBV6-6 CASSYRPPQETQYF TGTGCCAGCAGTTACCGGCCACCCCAAGAGACCCAGTACTTC
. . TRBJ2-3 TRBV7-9 CASSLAISLRGSADTQYF TGTGCCAGCAGCTTAGCGATCTCTCTAAGGGGGTCTGCAGATACGCAGTATTTT
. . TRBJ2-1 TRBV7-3 CASSPTTGSYNEQFF TGTGCCAGCAGCCCCACAACGGGGAGTTACAATGAGCAGTTCTTC
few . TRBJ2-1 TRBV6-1 CASSEASQTFYNEQFF TGTGCCAGCAGTGAAGCCTCCCAGACATTCTACAATGAGCAGTTCTTC
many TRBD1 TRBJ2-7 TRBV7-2 CASSFRLLLTGVAYEQYF TGTGCCAGCAGCTTTCGGCTCCTGTTGACAGGGGTGGCCTACGAGCAGTACTTC
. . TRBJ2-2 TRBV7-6 CASSQGGGLSHTGELFF TGTGCCAGCAGCCAAGGGGGGGGCCTGTCTCACACCGGGGAGCTGTTTTTT
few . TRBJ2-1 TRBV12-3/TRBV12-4 CASGVGGEQFF TGTGCCAGCGGCGTGGGGGGTGAGCAGTTCTTC
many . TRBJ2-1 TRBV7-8 CASLQQGNEQFF TGTGCCAGCCTCCAGCAGGGTAATGAGCAGTTCTTC
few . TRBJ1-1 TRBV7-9 CASSPWGHPMGTEAFF TGTGCCAGCAGCCCCTGGGGTCATCCAATGGGCACTGAAGCTTTCTTT
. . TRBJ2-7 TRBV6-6 CASSSKTGRSSYEQYF TGTGCCAGCAGTTCCAAGACAGGCAGAAGCTCCTACGAGCAGTACTTC
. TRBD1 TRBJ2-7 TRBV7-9 CASSLVGRGREQYF TGTGCCAGCAGCTTAGTTGGCAGGGGGAGAGAGCAGTACTTC
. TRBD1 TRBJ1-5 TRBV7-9 CASRQGQGNQPQHF TGTGCCAGCAGACAGGGACAGGGGAATCAGCCCCAGCATTTT
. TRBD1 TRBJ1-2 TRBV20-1 CSARDRGGGYGYTF TGCAGTGCCCGAGACAGGGGAGGCGGTTATGGCTACACCTTC
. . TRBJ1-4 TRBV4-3 CASSSNFLGGADEKLFF TGCGCCAGCAGCTCCAACTTCCTAGGAGGGGCGGATGAAAAACTGTTTTTT
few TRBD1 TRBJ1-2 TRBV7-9 CASSSGRGDGYTF TGTGCCAGCAGCTCGGGCAGGGGGGATGGCTACACCTTC
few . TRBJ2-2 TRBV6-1 CASSEARVNTGELFF TGTGCCAGCAGTGAAGCCAGGGTCAACACCGGGGAGCTGTTTTTT
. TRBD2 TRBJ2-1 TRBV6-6 CASSQGLVSEQFF TGTGCCAGCAGCCAGGGACTAGTTTCTGAGCAGTTCTTC
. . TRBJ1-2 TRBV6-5 CASSQGGYYNYGYTF TGTGCCAGCAGCCAAGGGGGATATTATAACTATGGCTACACCTTC
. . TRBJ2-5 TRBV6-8 CASSYSRLLQETQYF TGTGCCAGCAGTTACTCGAGGCTACTACAAGAGACCCAGTACTTC
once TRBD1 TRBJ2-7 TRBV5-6 CASSFPGQGVYEQYF TGTGCCAGCAGCTTTCCGGGACAGGGCGTCTACGAGCAGTACTTC
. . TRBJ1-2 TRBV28 CASSLSRALVDYGYTF TGTGCCAGCAGTTTATCAAGGGCCCTAGTGGACTATGGCTACACCTTC
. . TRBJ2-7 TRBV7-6 CASSLVTGPARYEQYF TGTGCCAGCAGCTTAGTTACGGGCCCGGCCAGATACGAGCAGTACTTC
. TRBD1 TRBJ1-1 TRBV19 CASSMPTGINTEAFF TGTGCCAGTAGTATGCCGACAGGGATCAACACTGAAGCTTTCTTT
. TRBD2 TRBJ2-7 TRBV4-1 CASSQYSGGSYEQYF TGCGCCAGCAGCCAATATAGCGGGGGGTCCTACGAGCAGTACTTC
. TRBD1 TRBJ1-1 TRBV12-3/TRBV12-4 CASSLAETGGNTEAFF TGTGCCAGCAGTTTAGCAGAGACAGGGGGGAACACTGAAGCTTTCTTT
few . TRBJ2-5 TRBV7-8 CASSPSGTKRRETQYF TGTGCCAGCAGTCCTTCCGGGACAAAAAGGAGGGAGACCCAGTACTTC
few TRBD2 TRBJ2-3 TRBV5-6 CASSLIAGGLGDTQYF TGTGCCAGCAGCCTTATAGCGGGGGGTCTTGGGGATACGCAGTATTTT
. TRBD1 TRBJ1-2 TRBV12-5 CASGSEGGLNYGYTF TGTGCTAGTGGTTCGGAAGGGGGCCTTAACTATGGCTACACCTTC
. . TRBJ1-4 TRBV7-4 CASSLGRAEKLFF TGTGCCAGCAGCTTGGGCAGGGCCGAAAAACTGTTTTTT
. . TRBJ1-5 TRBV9 CASSPQGMNQPQHF TGTGCCAGCAGCCCGCAGGGGATGAATCAGCCCCAGCATTTT
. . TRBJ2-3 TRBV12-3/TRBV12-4 CASSGMSEYLRARTDTQYF TGTGCCAGCAGTGGGATGTCAGAATACCTCCGTGCTCGCACAGATACGCAGTATTTT
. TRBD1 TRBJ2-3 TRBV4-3 CASSQVPTGADTQYF TGCGCCAGCAGCCAAGTCCCTACAGGGGCAGATACGCAGTATTTT
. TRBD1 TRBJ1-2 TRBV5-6 CASSFKQGANYGYTF TGTGCCAGCAGCTTCAAACAGGGGGCCAACTATGGCTACACCTTC
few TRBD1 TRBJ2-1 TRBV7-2 CASSFGTERSYNEQFF TGTGCCAGCAGCTTCGGGACAGAGCGTTCCTACAATGAGCAGTTCTTC
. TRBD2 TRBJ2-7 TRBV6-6 CASSVLPGGSYEQYF TGTGCCAGCAGTGTGCTTCCCGGGGGGTCCTACGAGCAGTACTTC
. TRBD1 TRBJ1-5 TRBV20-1 CSPRDRMGTGPQQPQHF TGCAGTCCGAGAGATCGAATGGGGACAGGGCCTCAACAGCCCCAGCATTTT
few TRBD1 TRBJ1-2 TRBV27 CASSFGQGLNYGYTF TGTGCCAGCAGTTTCGGACAGGGATTGAACTATGGCTACACCTTC
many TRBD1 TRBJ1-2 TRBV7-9 CASSTGQLGYTF TGTGCCAGCAGCACGGGACAGCTGGGCTACACCTTC
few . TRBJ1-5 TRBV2 CASRDGRNQPQHF TGTGCCAGCAGGGACGGCCGGAATCAGCCCCAGCATTTT
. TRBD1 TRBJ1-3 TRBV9 CASSNGTGVGNTIYF TGTGCCAGCAGCAACGGGACAGGGGTCGGAAACACCATATATTTT
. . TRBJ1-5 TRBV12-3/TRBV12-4 CASSRLGTWEGNQPPHF TGTGCCAGCAGCCGTTTGGGAACATGGGAAGGCAATCAGCCCCCGCATTTT
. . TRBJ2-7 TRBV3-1 CASSQEGSPLTYEQYF TGTGCCAGCAGCCAAGAGGGATCTCCATTAACCTACGAGCAGTACTTC
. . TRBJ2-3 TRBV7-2 CASSLLAKSTDTQYF TGTGCCAGCAGCTTACTCGCCAAAAGCACAGATACGCAGTATTTT
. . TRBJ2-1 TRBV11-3 CASSLPNTGKQFF TGTGCCAGCAGCCTCCCTAATACGGGGAAGCAGTTCTTC
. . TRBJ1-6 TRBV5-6 CASSSGRPGNSPLHF TGTGCCAGCAGCAGCGGAAGACCTGGTAATTCACCCCTCCACTTT
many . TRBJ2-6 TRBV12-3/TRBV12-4 CASSFGAVSSGANVLTF TGTGCCAGCAGCTTCGGGGCCGTTAGCTCTGGGGCCAACGTCCTGACTTTC
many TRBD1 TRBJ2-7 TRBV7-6 CASSPRTGEALYEQYF TGTGCCAGCAGCCCCCGGACAGGGGAGGCCCTCTACGAGCAGTACTTC
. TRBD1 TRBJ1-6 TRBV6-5 CASNTGVVGSPLHF TGTGCCAGCAATACAGGGGTTGTGGGGTCACCCCTCCACTTT
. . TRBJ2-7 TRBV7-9 CASSLQDGRSYEQYF TGTGCCAGCAGCCTGCAGGACGGGAGATCCTACGAGCAGTACTTC
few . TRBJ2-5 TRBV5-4 CASSRRGAGETQYF TGTGCCAGCAGCCGTAGGGGGGCCGGGGAGACCCAGTACTTC
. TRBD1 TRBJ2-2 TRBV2 CASSEWVDRAIGELFF TGTGCCAGCAGTGAATGGGTGGACAGGGCTATCGGGGAGCTGTTTTTT
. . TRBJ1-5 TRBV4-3 CASSQDWGTGQPQHF TGCGCCAGCAGCCAAGATTGGGGCACGGGTCAGCCCCAGCATTTT
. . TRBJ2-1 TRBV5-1 CASSVEPYNEQFF TGCGCCAGCAGCGTTGAACCTTACAATGAGCAGTTCTTC
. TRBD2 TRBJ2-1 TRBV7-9 CASKHGTIVHNEQFF TGTGCCAGCAAACACGGGACTATCGTGCACAATGAGCAGTTCTTC
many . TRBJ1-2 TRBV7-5 CISVPERGFGGGVSYTF .
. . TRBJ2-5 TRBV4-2 CASSQYTGRYPGVYQETQYF TGTGCCAGCAGCCAGTATACAGGGCGATACCCCGGGGTGTACCAAGAGACCCAGTACTTC
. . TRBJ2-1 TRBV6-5 CASSDQGLRPLDEQFF TGTGCCAGCAGTGACCAGGGCCTTCGCCCTTTAGATGAGCAGTTCTTC
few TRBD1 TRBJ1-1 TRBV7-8 CASSFDRAFMNTEAFF TGTGCCAGCAGCTTTGACAGGGCCTTCATGAACACTGAAGCTTTCTTT
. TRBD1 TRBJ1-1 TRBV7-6 CASSYRQGSNTEAFF TGTGCCAGCAGCTACAGACAGGGATCGAACACTGAAGCTTTCTTT
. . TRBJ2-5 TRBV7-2 CASSLTSGVQSETQNF TGCGCCAGCAGCTTAACCTCCGGGGTTCAATCGGAGACCCAGAACTTC